Below, 6 T cell receptor beta chains from the same sample are listed, as sequenced in a study of early T cells in non-severe SARS-CoV-2 infection listed by TCRdb under 2021. Library preparation employed 5' RACE. Sequencing was performed on a NextSeq 500. TCRdb applied fastp at Q25 and MiXCR to the public reads, then kept only in-frame beta chains. Each entry merges the rows of one CDR3 protein and shows their most common DNA and genes. Here the sample has under 85,000 distinct CDR3 sequences; about an eighth occur a single time. Of the sample, approximately 2.4% falls within the top ten clones. Sequenced sample: whole blood. Source of these receptors: an adult who was a healthcare worker with PCR-confirmed SARS-CoV-2 infection or an uninfected control (not recorded which).

Comments on this clonotype: This may be a read error, as it is one base from a much larger clone. The final CDR3 position lacks the conserved phenylalanine or tryptophan, pointing to a likely read error. The CDR3 DNA is TGCAGCGTTGACTCTGGGACAGGGGGCGATGCCTACGAGCAGTACTCC. Amino acid sequence: CSVDSGTGGDAYEQYS. The rearrangement uses TRBV29-1 and TRBJ2-7; 12 positions agree with TRBD1. Germline V gives CDR1 SQVTM, CDR2 ANQGSEA. V was clipped by 3 bases and J by 2 bases; unmatched bases: 8. The CDR3 runs to 16 residues.

This chain connects TRBV11-2 to TRBJ2-1, with D unclear. Germline V gives CDR1 SGHAT, CDR2 FQNNGV. V was clipped by 2 bases and J by 0 bases, with 8 bases between them. This CDR3 contains 15 residues. For the CDR3, the DNA is TGTGCCAGCAGCTTAACCCGGAGCTCCTACAATGAGCAGTTCTTC. Protein product: CASSLTRSSYNEQFF.

This chain uses TRBV7-2 with TRBJ2-5; 8 bases line up with TRBD2. From germline, CDR1 is SGHTA and CDR2 FQGNSA. The V segment lost 2 bases and the J segment 0 bases; nucleotides outside the gene matches: 11. This CDR3 contains 18 residues. The chain's CDR3 is CASSLLRLAGVYQETQYF. CDR3 in DNA: TGTGCCAGCAGCTTACTTCGGCTAGCGGGCGTGTACCAAGAGACCCAGTACTTC.

The gene calls are TRBV27 and TRBJ2-3; D is uncertain. Germline loops: CDR1 MNHEY, CDR2 SMNVEV (reference sequence). This CDR3 contains 13 residues. The V and J ends lost 4 bases and 6 bases respectively, with 11 bases between them. CDR3 amino acids: CASSSHSADTQYF. The CDR3 DNA reads as TGTGCCAGCAGTTCCCACTCCGCCGATACGCAGTATTTT.

This clonotype occurred a few times. This chain joins TRBV9 and TRBJ1-3; D remains ambiguous. Deletions cut 4 bases from V and 4 bases from J, with 9 bases between. There are 13 residues in the CDR3. The germline gives CDR1 SGDLS, CDR2 YYNGEE. CDR3 residues: CASSPAEGNTIYF. CDR3 DNA sequence: TGTGCCAGCAGCCCTGCTGAAGGAAACACCATATATTTT.

The chain joins TRBV29-1 to TRBJ2-3, with a weak D call TRBD2 (6 bases). This CDR3 has 14 amino acids. The V end lost 6 bases, the J end lost 2 bases, and 15 bases lay between the germline ends. CDR1 and CDR2 (germline): SQVTM, ANQGSEA. CDR3 sequence (DNA): TGCAGCGTCAATCCGGGACTTAACACAGATACGCAGTATTTT. This encodes CSVNPGLNTDTQYF.